The clone carrying this TCR beta chain was found once. This record comes from a study of blood T cell repertoires in COVID-19. Study at large: PBMCs, B-cell-depleted T cells, or T cells were the source of the cDNA or gDNA that made up the material.

In the source study's methods: Amplification with reference gene primers provided the estimates of nucleated cell counts. The assay was immunoSEQ multiplex PCR, and TCRdb's table has in-frame clones only and misses some. That table gives V, J and clone size, and the DNA gave D and trimming. The sample includes about 150,000 clones, about 79% of them seen just once. With 8 bases clipped from V and 5 bases from J, the junction kept 7 bases outside the gene matches. The germline CDR1 and CDR2 sequences are MNHNY and SVGAGI (reference sequence). The CDR3 runs to 14 residues. The clonotype originates from a woman between 50 and 59 years old in a cohort sampled during active or convalescent COVID-19. V usage is TRBV6-6 and J usage is TRBJ2-4, with 9 bases that match TRBD2. The sample consisted of peripheral blood. Here the CDR3 reads CASGSGGLQNIQYF. Written as DNA, the CDR3 is TGTGCCAGCGGTAGCGGGGGCCTCCAAAACATTCAGTACTTC.